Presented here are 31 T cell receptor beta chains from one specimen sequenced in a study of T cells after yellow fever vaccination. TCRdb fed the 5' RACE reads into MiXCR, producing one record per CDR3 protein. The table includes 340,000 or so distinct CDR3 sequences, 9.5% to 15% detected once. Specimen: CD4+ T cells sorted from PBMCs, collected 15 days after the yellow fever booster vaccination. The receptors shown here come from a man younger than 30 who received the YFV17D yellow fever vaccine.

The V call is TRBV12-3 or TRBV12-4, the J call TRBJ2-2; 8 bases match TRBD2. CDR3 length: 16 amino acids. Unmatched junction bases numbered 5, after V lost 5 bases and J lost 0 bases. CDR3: CASSRGLATNTGELFF. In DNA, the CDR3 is TGTGCCAGCAGTCGAGGACTAGCTACGAACACCGGGGAGCTGTTTTTT.

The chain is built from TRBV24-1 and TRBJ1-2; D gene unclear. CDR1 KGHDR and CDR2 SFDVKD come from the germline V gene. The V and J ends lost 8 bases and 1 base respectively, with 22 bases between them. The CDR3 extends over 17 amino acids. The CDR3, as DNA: TGTGCCACCAACTCCCCCCCTGGGTACGGTTATAACTATGGCTACACCTTC. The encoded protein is CATNSPPGYGYNYGYTF.

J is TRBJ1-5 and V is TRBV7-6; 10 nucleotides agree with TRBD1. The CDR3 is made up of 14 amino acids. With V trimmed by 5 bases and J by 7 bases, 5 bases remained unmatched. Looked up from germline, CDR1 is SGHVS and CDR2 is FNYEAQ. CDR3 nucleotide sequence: TGTGCCAGCAGCCTGACAGGGGGCGGGCAGCCCCAGCATTTT. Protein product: CASSLTGGGQPQHF.

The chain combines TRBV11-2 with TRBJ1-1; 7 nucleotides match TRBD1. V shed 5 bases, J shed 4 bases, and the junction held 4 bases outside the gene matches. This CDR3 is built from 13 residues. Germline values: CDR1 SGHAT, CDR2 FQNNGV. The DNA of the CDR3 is TGTGCCAGCAGCATTAACAGGGGCACTGAAGCTTTCTTT. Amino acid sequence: CASSINRGTEAFF.

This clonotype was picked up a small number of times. This chain's CDR3 is CASSLGGTSGGNNEQFF. The CDR3 nucleotides are TGCGCCAGCAGCTTGGGCGGGACTAGCGGGGGAAATAATGAGCAGTTCTTC. The chain links TRBV5-1 to TRBJ2-1, with 14 bases lining up with TRBD2. The junction had 6 bases not matched to a gene; V was cut back by 0 bases and J by 7 bases. Germline assignment: CDR1 SGHRS and CDR2 YFSETQ. The CDR3 is made up of 17 amino acids.

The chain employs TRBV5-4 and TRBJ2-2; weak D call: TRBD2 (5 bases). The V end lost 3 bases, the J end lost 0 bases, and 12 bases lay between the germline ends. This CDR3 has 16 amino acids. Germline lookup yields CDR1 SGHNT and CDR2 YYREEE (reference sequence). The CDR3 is CASSSARGTNTGELFF. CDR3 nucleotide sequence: TGTGCCAGCAGCTCCGCCCGGGGTACGAACACCGGGGAGCTGTTTTTT. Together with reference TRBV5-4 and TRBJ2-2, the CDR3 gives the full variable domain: ETGVTQSPTHLIKTRGQQVTLRCSSQSGHNTVSWYQQALGQGPQFIFQYYREEENGRGNFPPRFSGLQFPNYSSELNVNALELDDSALYLCASSSARGTNTGELFFGEGSRLTVL.

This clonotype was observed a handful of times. The CDR3 sequence: CASTMSTGELFF. As DNA, the CDR3 is TGTGCCAGCACTATGTCCACCGGGGAGCTGTTTTTT. The chain carries TRBV2 and TRBJ2-2, with unresolved D. The CDR3 runs to 12 residues. The V end lost 7 bases, the J end lost 4 bases, and 7 bases lay between the germline ends. CDR1 and CDR2 from the germline V gene are SNHLY and FYNNEI.

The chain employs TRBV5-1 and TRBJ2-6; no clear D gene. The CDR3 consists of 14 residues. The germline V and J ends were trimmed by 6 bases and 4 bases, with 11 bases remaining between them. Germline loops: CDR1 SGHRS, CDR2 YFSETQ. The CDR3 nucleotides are TGCGCCAGCAACCATGGTCCAGGGGCCAACGTCCTGACTTTC. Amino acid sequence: CASNHGPGANVLTF.

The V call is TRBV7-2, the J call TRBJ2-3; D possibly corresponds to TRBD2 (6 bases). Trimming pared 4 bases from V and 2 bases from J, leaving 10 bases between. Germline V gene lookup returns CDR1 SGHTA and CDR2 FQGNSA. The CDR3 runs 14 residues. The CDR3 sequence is CASSSGLPTDTQYF. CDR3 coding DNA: TGTGCCAGCAGCTCGGGACTCCCCACAGATACGCAGTATTTT.

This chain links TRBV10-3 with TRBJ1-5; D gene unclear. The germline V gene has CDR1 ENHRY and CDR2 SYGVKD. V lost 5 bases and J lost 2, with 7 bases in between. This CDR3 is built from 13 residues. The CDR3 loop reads CAISSDRNQPQHF. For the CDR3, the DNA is TGTGCCATCAGTTCAGACCGCAATCAGCCCCAGCATTTT.

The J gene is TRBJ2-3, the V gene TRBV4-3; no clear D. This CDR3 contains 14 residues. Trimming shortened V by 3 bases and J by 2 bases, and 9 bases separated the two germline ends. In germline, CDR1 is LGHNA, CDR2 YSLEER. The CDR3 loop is CASSQNKDTDTQYF. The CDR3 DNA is TGCGCCAGCAGCCAGAACAAAGACACAGATACGCAGTATTTT.

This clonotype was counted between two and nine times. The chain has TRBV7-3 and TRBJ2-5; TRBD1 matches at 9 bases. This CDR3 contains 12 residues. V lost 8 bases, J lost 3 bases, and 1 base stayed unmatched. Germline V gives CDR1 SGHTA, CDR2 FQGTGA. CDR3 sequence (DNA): TGTGCCAGCGGACAGGGGAAAGAGACCCAGTACTTC. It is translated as CASGQGKETQYF. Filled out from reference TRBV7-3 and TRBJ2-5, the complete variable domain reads GAGVSQTPSNKVTEKGKYVELRCDPISGHTALYWYRQSLGQGPEFLIYFQGTGAADDSGLPNDRFFAVRPEGSVSTLKIQRTERGDSAVYLCASGQGKETQYFGPGTRLLVL.

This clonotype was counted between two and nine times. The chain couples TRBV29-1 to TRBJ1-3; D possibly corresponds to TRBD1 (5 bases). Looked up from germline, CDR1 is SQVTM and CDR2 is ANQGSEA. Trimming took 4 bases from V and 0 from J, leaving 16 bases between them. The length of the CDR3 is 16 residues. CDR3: CSVGGIAGFSGNTIYF. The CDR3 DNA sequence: TGCAGCGTTGGGGGCATTGCGGGATTCTCTGGAAACACCATATATTTT.

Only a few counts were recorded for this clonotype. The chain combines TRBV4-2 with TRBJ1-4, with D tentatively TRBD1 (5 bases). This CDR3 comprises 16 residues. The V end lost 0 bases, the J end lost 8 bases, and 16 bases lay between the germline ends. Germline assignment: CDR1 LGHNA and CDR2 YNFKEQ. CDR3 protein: CASSQDSGRGGEKLFF. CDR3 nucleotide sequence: TGTGCCAGCAGCCAAGATTCAGGGAGGGGTGGAGAAAAACTGTTTTTT.

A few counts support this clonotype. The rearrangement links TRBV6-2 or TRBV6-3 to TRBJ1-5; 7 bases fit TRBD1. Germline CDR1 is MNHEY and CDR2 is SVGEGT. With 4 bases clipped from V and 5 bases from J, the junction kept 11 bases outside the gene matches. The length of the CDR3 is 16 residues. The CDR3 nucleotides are TGTGCCAGCAGTTCCGGGGTTAACAGGGGTGATCAGCCCCAGCATTTT. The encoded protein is CASSSGVNRGDQPQHF.

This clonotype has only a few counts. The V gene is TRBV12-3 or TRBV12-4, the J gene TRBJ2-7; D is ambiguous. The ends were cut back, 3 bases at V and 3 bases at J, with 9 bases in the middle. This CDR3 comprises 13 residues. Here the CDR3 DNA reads TGTGCCAGCAGTTTGGAGCAGTACTACGAGCAGTACGTC. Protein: CASSLEQYYEQYV.

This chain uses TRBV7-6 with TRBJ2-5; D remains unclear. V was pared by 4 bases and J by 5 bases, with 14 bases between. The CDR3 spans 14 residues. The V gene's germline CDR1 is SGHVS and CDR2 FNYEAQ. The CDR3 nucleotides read TGTGCCAGCAGCTCCCCGTTCACTCGGGAGACCCAGTACTTC. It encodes CASSSPFTRETQYF.

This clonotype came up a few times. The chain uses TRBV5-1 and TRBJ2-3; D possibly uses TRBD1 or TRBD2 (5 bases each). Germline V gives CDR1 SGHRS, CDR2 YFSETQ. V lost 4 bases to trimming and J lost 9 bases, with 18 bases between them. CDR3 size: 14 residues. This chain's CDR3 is CASSPSSGGGTQYF. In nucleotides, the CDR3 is TGCGCCAGCAGCCCTTCCAGCGGTGGGGGAACGCAGTATTTT.

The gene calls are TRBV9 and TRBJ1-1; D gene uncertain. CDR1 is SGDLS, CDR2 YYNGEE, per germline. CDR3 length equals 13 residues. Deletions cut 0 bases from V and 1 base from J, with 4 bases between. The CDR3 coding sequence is TGTGCCAGCAGCGTAGGGTGGAACACTGAAGCTTTCTTT. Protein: CASSVGWNTEAFF. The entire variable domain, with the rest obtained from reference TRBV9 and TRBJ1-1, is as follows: DSGVTQTPKHLITATGQRVTLRCSPRSGDLSVYWYQQSLDQGLQFLIQYYNGEERAKGNILERFSAQQFPDLHSELNLSSLELGDSALYFCASSVGWNTEAFFGQGTRLTVV.

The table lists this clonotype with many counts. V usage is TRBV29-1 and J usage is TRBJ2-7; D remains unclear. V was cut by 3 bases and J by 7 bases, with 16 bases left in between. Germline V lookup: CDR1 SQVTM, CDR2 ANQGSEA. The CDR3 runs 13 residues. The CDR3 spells CSVDGPTGWEQYV. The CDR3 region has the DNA TGCAGCGTTGATGGGCCGACGGGCTGGGAGCAGTACGTC.

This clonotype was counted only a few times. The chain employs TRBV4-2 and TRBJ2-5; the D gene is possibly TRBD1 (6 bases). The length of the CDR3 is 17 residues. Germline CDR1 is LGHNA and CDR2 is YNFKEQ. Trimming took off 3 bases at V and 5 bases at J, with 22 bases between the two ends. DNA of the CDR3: TGTGCCAGCAGCCAGAGAGGGCAATCGACAGGCCTGGAGACCCAGTACTTC. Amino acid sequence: CASSQRGQSTGLETQYF.

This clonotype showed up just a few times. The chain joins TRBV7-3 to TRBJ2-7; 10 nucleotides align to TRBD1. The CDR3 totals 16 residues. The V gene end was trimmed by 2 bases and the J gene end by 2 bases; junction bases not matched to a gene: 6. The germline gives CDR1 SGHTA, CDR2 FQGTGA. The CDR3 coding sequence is TGTGCCAGCAGCTTACGGCCCGGACAGGGGGCCTACGAGCAGTACTTC. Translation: CASSLRPGQGAYEQYF.

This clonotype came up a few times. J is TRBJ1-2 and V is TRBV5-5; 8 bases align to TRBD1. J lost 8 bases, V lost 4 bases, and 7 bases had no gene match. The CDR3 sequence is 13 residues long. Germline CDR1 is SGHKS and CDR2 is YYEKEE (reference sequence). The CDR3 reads CASSRDRGGGYTF. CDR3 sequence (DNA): TGTGCCAGCAGCCGCGACAGGGGAGGCGGCTACACCTTC.

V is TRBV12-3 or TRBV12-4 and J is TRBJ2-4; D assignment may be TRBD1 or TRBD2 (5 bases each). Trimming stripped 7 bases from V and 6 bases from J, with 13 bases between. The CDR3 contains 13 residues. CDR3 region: CASTPGRLNIQYF. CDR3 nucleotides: TGTGCCAGCACCCCGGGACGACTAAACATTCAGTACTTC.

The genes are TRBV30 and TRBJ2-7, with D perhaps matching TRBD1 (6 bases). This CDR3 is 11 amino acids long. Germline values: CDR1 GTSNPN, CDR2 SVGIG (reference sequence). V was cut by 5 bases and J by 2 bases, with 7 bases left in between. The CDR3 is CAWGQPYEQYF. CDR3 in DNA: TGTGCCTGGGGACAGCCCTACGAGCAGTACTTC.

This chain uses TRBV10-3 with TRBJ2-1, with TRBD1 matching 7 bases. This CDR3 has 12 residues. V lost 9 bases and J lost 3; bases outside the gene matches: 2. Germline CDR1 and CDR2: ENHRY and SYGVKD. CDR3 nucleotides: TGTGCCATTGGGGACAGCTACAATGAGCAGTTCTTC. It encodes CAIGDSYNEQFF.

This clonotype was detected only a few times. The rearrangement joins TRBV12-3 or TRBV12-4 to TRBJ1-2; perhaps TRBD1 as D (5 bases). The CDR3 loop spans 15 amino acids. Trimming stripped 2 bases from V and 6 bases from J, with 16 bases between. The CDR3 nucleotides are TGTGCCAGCAGTTTACGTATTATCGGCAGGGATGGCTACACCTTC. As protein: CASSLRIIGRDGYTF.

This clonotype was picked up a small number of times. This CDR3 is CSAWGQGDQPQHF. The CDR3 nucleotides are TGCAGTGCTTGGGGACAGGGTGATCAGCCCCAGCATTTT. The V gene is TRBV20-1, the J gene TRBJ1-5; 9 nucleotides match TRBD1. The J segment lost 5 bases and the V segment lost 5 bases, leaving 4 bases of the junction unmatched. Germline V gives CDR1 DFQATT, CDR2 SNEGSKA (reference sequence). This CDR3 is built from 13 residues.

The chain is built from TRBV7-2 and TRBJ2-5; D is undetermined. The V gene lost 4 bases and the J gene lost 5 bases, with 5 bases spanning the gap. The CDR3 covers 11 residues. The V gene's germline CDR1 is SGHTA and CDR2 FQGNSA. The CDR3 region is CASSSAETQYF. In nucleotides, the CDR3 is TGTGCCAGCAGCTCAGCTGAGACCCAGTACTTC.

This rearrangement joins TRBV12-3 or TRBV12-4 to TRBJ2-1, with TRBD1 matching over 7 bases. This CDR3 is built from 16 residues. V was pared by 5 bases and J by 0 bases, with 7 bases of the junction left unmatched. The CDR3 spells CASSRDRASSYNEQFF. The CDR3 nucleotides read TGTGCCAGCAGTAGAGACAGGGCGAGCTCCTACAATGAGCAGTTCTTC.

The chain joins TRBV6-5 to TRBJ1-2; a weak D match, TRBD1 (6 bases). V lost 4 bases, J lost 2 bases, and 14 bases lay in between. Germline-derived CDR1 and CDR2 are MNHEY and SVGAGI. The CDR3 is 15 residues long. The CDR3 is CASSFSTGLNYGYTF. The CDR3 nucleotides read TGTGCCAGCAGTTTCTCGACAGGACTAAACTATGGCTACACCTTC.